This entry concerns a single T cell receptor (beta chain). No antigen is known for it. The V and J ends lost 5 bases and 3 bases, in that order; junction bases with no gene match: 17. The V gene's germline CDR1 is SGHAT and CDR2 FQNNGV. The CDR3 consists of 19 residues. The source of the sample is a study of cytomegalovirus exposure and HLA in healthy donors. The PCR employed 60 Vbeta primers together with 13 Jbeta primers. Sequencing was performed with immunoSEQ multiplex PCR; in TCRdb, only in-frame clones are kept and a portion is missing. The sample lists 95,000 to 100,000 clones; about 74% were seen once. Findings and caveats of the study: In a later analysis, several top co-occurrence clusters appeared linked to parvovirus B19, influenza, CMV and Epstein-Barr virus.

Sequenced: PBMCs. V gene TRBV11-2 combines with J gene TRBJ1-2, with 11 bases aligning to TRBD1. This receptor was obtained from a male donor in good health and CMV-seronegative. The CDR3 region is CASSNVGQGARSAHYGYTF. The CDR3 DNA reads TGTGCCAGCAGCAACGTAGGACAGGGGGCGCGAAGTGCTCACTATGGCTACACCTTC.